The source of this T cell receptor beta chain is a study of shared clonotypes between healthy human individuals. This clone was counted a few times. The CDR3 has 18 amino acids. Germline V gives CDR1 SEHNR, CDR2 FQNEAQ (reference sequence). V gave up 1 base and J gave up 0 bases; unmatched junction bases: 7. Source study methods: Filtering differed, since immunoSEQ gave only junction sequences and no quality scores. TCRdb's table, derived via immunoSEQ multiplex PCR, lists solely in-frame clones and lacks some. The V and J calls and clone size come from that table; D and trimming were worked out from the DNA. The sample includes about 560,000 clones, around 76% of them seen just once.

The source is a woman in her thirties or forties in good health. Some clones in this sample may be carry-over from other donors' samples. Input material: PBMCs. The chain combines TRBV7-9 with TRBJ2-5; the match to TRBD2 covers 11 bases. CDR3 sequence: CASSLGRLGLADQETQYF. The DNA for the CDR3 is TGTGCCAGCAGCTTAGGTAGATTGGGACTAGCGGACCAAGAGACCCAGTACTTC.